A selection of T cell receptor beta chains follows, all from one sample in a study of vaccination effects on CD4 cells after COVID-19. Clones were read by immunoSEQ multiplex PCR, and TCRdb kept only the in-frame ones, dropping some. The table lists over 60,000 clones, 60% to 80% of them singletons, with approximately 3% in the top ten. The antigens for these receptors are not known. The input for sequencing was CD4+ T cells from PBMCs cultured with HCoV-NL63 spike peptides, taken before COVID-19 vaccination. The receptor set was obtained from a human donor who received a COVID-19 vaccine. Both conserved end residues are part of each CDR3. D genes are given only for firm matches. Rows give clone size only sometimes, using once, few, many, or a class for an expanded clone.

D: TRBD1; V: TRBV5-1; size: once; J: TRBJ2-5; DNA: TGCGCCAGCAGCATCGACAGGGATCAAGAGACCCAGTACTTC; CDR3: CASSIDRDQETQYF
D: .; V: TRBV5-1; size: few; J: TRBJ1-2; DNA: TGCGCCAGCAGCCCTAGCGTTGGGGGCTACACCTTC; CDR3: CASSPSVGGYTF
D: .; V: TRBV3-1/TRBV3-2; size: .; J: TRBJ1-3; DNA: TGTGCCAGCAGCCAAGATCCCAATCCCTCCTCTGGAAACACCATATATTTT; CDR3: CASSQDPNPSSGNTIYF
D: .; V: TRBV27; size: .; J: TRBJ2-1; DNA: TGTGCCAGCAGTTTATTATCCCGGACCTCCCTGAGGCTGTTCTTC; CDR3: CASSLLSRTSLRLFF
D: TRBD1; V: TRBV2; size: .; J: TRBJ2-2; DNA: TGTGCCAGCAGTGAAACAGGGGCGATGACCGGGGAGCTGTTTTTT; CDR3: CASSETGAMTGELFF
D: .; V: TRBV6-4; size: .; J: TRBJ1-6; DNA: TGTGCCAGCAGTGTGGCCGTAAATTCACCCCTCCACTTT; CDR3: CASSVAVNSPLHF
D: .; V: TRBV2; size: few; J: TRBJ2-2; DNA: TGTGCCAGCAGTTCCGTGCTCAAAACCGGGGAGCTGTTTTTT; CDR3: CASSSVLKTGELFF
D: TRBD1; V: TRBV10-1; size: .; J: TRBJ1-1; DNA: TGCGCCAGCAGCGACCAGGGGGTAGGAAGGACTGAAGCTTTCTTT; CDR3: CASSDQGVGRTEAFF
D: TRBD1; V: TRBV5-1; size: .; J: TRBJ1-1; DNA: TGCGCCAGCAGCAGGGGACAGAGTAAGGCCACTGAAGCTTTCTTT; CDR3: CASSRGQSKATEAFF
D: TRBD1; V: TRBV4-1; size: .; J: TRBJ1-2; DNA: TGCGCCAGCAGCCATGGAAACCTGGGACAGGTTCGTGGCTACACCTTC; CDR3: CASSHGNLGQVRGYTF
D: TRBD2; V: TRBV5-1; size: few; J: TRBJ2-1; DNA: TGCGCCAGCAGCTTGGAGCCTAGCGGTAACAATGAGCAGTTCTTC; CDR3: CASSLEPSGNNEQFF
D: .; V: TRBV3-1/TRBV3-2; size: .; J: TRBJ1-1; DNA: TGTGCCAGCAGCCAAGATCTTACAGTGAACACTGAAGCTTTCTTT; CDR3: CASSQDLTVNTEAFF
D: .; V: TRBV19; size: few; J: TRBJ2-4; DNA: TGTGCCAGTAGTAGGTCCGAACAAAACATTCAGTACTTC; CDR3: CASSRSEQNIQYF